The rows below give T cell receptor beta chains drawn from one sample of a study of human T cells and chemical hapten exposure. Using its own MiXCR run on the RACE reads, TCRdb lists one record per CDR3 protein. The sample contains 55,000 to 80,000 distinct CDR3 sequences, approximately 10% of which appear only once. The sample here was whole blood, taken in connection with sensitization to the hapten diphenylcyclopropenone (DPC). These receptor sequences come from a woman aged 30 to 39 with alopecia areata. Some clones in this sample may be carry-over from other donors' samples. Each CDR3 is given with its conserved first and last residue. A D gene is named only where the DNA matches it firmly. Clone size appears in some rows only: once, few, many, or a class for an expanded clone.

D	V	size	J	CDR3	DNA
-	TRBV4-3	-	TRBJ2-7	CASSQENRDSVPYEQYF	TGCGCCAGCAGCCAAGAAAATAGGGACTCGGTCCCCTACGAGCAGTACTTC
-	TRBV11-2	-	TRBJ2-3	CASRFPGSTDTQYF	TGTGCCAGCAGGTTTCCCGGAAGCACAGATACGCAGTATTTT
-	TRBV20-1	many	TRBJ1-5	CSARGVGTSNQPQHF	TGCAGTGCTAGAGGGGTTGGGACGAGCAATCAGCCCCAGCATTTT
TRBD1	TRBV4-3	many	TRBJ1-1	CASSQDIGGPTEAFF	TGCGCCAGCAGCCAAGATATAGGGGGCCCCACTGAAGCTTTCTTT
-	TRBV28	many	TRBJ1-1	CASSLDRLTEAFF	TGTGCCAGCAGTTTAGACCGCCTGACTGAAGCTTTCTTT
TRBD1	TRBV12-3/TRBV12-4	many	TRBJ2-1	CASSQSLQGAGEQFF	TGTGCCAGCAGTCAATCCTTACAGGGGGCCGGTGAGCAGTTCTTC
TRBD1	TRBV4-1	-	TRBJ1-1	CASSPDRGSNTEAFF	TGCGCCAGCAGCCCGGACAGGGGGTCGAACACTGAAGCTTTCTTT
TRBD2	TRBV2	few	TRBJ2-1	CASRYGLAGYNEQFF	TGTGCCAGCAGGTACGGACTAGCGGGATACAATGAGCAGTTCTTC
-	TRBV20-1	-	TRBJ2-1	CSATRAPQNEQFF	TGCAGTGCTACCCGGGCCCCCCAGAATGAGCAGTTCTTC
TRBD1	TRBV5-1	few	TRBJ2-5	CASSLAGTGTGETQYF	TGCGCCAGCAGCTTGGCCGGGACAGGGACAGGAGAGACCCAGTACTTC
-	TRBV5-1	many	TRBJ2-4	CASSLEQSQKAQYF	TGCGCCAGCAGCTTGGAACAGTCCCAAAAGGCTCAGTACTTC
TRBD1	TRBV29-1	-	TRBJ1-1	CSVVRTGPTEAFF	TGCAGCGTTGTGAGGACAGGGCCCACTGAAGCTTTCTTT
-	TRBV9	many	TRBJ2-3	CASSPVGVTDTQYF	TGTGCCAGCAGCCCGGTGGGGGTGACAGATACGCAGTATTTT
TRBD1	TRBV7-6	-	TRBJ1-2	CASSAGQGNYGYTF	TGTGCCAGCAGCGCGGGACAGGGTAACTATGGCTACACCTTC
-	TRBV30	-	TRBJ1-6	CAWSVGGSYNSPLHF	TGTGCCTGGAGTGTCGGGGGGTCCTATAATTCACCCCTCCACTTT
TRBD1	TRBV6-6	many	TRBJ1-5	CASSIQGAEQPQHF	TGTGCCAGCAGTATACAGGGGGCAGAGCAGCCCCAGCATTTT
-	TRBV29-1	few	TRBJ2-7	CSVDWSYEQYF	TGCAGCGTTGATTGGTCCTACGAGCAGTACTTC
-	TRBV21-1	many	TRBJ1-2	CASSTGQGAQLSDGYTF	TGTGCCAGCAGCACCGGACAGGGGGCTCAACTAAGCGATGGCTACACCTTC
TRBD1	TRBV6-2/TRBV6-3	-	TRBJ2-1	CASSYSGDRDPNEQFF	TGTGCCAGCAGTTACTCTGGGGACAGGGACCCCAATGAGCAGTTCTTC
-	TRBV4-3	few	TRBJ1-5	CASSQEKEDRPQHF	TGCGCCAGCAGCCAAGAAAAGGAGGACCGGCCCCAGCATTTT
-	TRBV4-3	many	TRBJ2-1	CASSQDFRSVYNEQFF	TGCGCCAGCAGCCAAGATTTTAGAAGTGTCTACAATGAGCAGTTCTTC
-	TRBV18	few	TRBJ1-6	CASSPEGRNSPLHF	TGTGCCAGCTCCCCGGAGGGGCGGAATTCACCCCTCCACTTT
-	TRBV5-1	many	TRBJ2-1	CATSRLGLSRGDEQFF	TGCGCCACCTCTCGACTAGGACTGTCAAGGGGCGATGAGCAGTTCTTC
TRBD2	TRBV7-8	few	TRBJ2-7	CASSLEFALAGDEQYF	TGTGCCAGCAGCTTAGAGTTCGCGTTAGCGGGAGACGAGCAGTACTTC
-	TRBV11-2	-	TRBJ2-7	CASSLDSGANSYEQYF	TGTGCCAGCAGCTTAGATTCCGGCGCCAACTCCTACGAGCAGTACTTC
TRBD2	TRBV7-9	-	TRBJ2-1	CASSLALAGGEQFF	TGTGCCAGCAGCTTAGCCCTAGCGGGAGGAGAGCAGTTCTTC
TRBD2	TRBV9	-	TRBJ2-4	CASSPQTSGSLGDIQYF	TGTGCCAGCAGCCCTCAGACTAGCGGGAGCCTGGGAGACATTCAGTACTTC
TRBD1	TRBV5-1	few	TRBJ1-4	CASSLGETGEKLFF	TGCGCCAGCAGCTTAGGGGAGACAGGGGAGAAACTGTTTTTT
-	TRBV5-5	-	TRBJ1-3	CASSPWDPVARGNTIYF	TGTGCCAGCAGCCCCTGGGACCCTGTGGCGCGAGGTAACACCATATATTTT
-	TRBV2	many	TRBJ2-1	CASRSTPGEQFF	TGTGCCAGCAGATCAACTCCCGGGGAGCAGTTCTTC
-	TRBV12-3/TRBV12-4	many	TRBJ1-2	CASSLGGQGVYGYTF	TGTGCCAGCAGTTTAGGGGGGCAGGGAGTCTATGGCTACACCTTC
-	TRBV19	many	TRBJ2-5	CASSDQLQETQYF	TGTGCCAGTAGCGACCAACTCCAAGAGACCCAGTACTTC
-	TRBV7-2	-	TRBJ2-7	CASSLGRYEQYF	TGTGCCAGCAGCTTAGGCCGGTACGAGCAGTACTTC
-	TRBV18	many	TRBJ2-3	CASSPPADTQYF	TGTGCCAGCTCACCACCAGCGGATACGCAGTATTTT
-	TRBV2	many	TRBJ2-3	CASSEAVTDTQYF	TGTGCCAGCAGTGAGGCAGTCACAGATACGCAGTATTTT
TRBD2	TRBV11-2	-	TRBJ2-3	CASRKPGLAGGPGTDTQYF	TGTGCCAGCAGAAAACCGGGACTAGCGGGAGGGCCGGGCACAGATACGCAGTATTTT
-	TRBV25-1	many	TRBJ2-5	CASSEMVGGIGETQYF	TGTGCCAGCAGTGAAATGGTCGGCGGGATAGGAGAGACCCAGTACTTC
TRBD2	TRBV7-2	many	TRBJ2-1	CASSPWEAGEQFF	TGTGCCAGCAGCCCCTGGGAAGCGGGGGAGCAGTTCTTC
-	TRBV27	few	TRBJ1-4	CASSLLGAGTNEKLFF	TGTGCCAGCAGTTTATTGGGGGCCGGAACTAATGAAAAACTGTTTTTT
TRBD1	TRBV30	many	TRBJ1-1	CAWSVMGQGGRMNTEAFF	TGTGCCTGGAGTGTAATGGGACAGGGAGGGAGAATGAACACTGAAGCTTTCTTT
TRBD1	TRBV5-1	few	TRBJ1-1	CASRGGQVNTEAFF	TGCGCCAGCAGGGGGGGACAGGTGAACACTGAAGCTTTCTTT
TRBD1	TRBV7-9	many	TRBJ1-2	CASSLGQGRYTF	TGTGCCAGCAGCTTAGGACAGGGGAGGTACACCTTC
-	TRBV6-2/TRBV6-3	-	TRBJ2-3	CASSSRQGAATDTQYF	TGTGCCAGCAGTTCCCGCCAAGGAGCAGCGACAGATACGCAGTATTTT
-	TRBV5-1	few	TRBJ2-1	CASSLSGDSYNEQFF	TGCGCCAGCAGCTTGTCGGGAGATTCCTACAATGAGCAGTTCTTC
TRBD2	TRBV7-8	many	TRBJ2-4	CASSILAGVNIQYF	TGTGCCAGCAGCATACTAGCGGGAGTGAACATTCAGTACTTC
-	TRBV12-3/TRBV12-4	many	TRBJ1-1	CASTLAANTEAFF	TGTGCCAGCACCCTGGCTGCGAACACTGAAGCTTTCTTT
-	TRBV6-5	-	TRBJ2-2	CASIGSANTGELFF	TGTGCGAGCATCGGCAGCGCGAACACCGGGGAGCTGTTTTTT
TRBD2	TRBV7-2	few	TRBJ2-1	CASSEGTSGGNEQFF	TGTGCCAGCAGCGAGGGGACTAGCGGAGGGAATGAGCAGTTCTTC
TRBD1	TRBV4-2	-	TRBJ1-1	CASSQGDRGGTEAFF	TGTGCCAGCAGCCAAGGTGACAGGGGGGGCACTGAAGCTTTCTTT